The 20 T cell receptor beta chains given below trace back to one sample, sequenced in a study of T-cell reconstitution after alpha-beta-depleted transplantation in children. Unique molecular identifiers were used to barcode this TCRbeta library. TCRdb redid the calling of the PCR reads with MiXCR, one entry per CDR3 protein. The profile shows hundreds of thousands of distinct CDR3 sequences, approximately 22% of them singletons. The sequences come from PBMCs, mostly from graft donor cells, collected 360 days after TCRalphabeta/CD19-depleted stem cell transplant. The receptors were sampled from a boy younger than two who had a stem cell transplant for acute myeloid leukemia, so the T cells may come from the graft donor.

This clonotype was counted ten times or more. The genes are TRBV30 and TRBJ2-7, with TRBD1 matching over 8 bases. V lost 6 bases to trimming and J lost 0 bases; unmatched junction nucleotides: 4. CDR1 and CDR2 (germline): GTSNPN, SVGIG (reference sequence). This CDR3 has 13 amino acids. CDR3 in DNA: TGTGCCTGTCGGGACAGGAGCTCCTACGAGCAGTACTTC. This encodes CACRDRSSYEQYF.

The chain carries TRBV10-3 and TRBJ2-2; D possibly corresponds to TRBD2 (6 bases). The CDR3 spans 16 residues. Germline CDR1 ENHRY, CDR2 SYGVKD. V was cut by 9 bases and J by 4 bases, with 21 bases left in between. The chain's CDR3 is CAIAQEGAWGTGELFF. CDR3 DNA sequence: TGTGCCATAGCCCAGGAGGGTGCGTGGGGCACCGGGGAGCTGTTTTTT.

The J gene is TRBJ2-5, the V gene TRBV27; D not resolved. The V gene's germline CDR1 is MNHEY and CDR2 SMNVEV (reference sequence). The CDR3 contains 14 residues. Between the trimmed V and J ends, which lost 3 bases and 1 base, there was a span of 9 bases. The chain's CDR3 is CASSFRRPQETQYF. The CDR3 DNA follows: TGTGCCAGCAGTTTCCGCAGACCCCAAGAGACCCAGTACTTC.

The chain has TRBV7-8 and TRBJ2-3, with TRBD2 matching 9 bases. V lost 2 bases to trimming and J lost 4 bases; unmatched junction nucleotides: 1. The CDR3 extends over 14 amino acids. CDR1 is SGHVS and CDR2 is FQNEAQ in the germline V gene. The CDR3 sequence is CASSLPSGADTQYF. CDR3 in DNA: TGTGCCAGCAGCTTACCTAGCGGGGCAGATACGCAGTATTTT.

This clonotype was recorded at least ten times. The rearrangement uses TRBV6-5 and TRBJ1-2; D not resolved. CDR1 MNHEY and CDR2 SVGAGI come from the germline V gene. V shed 6 bases and J shed 8 bases, with 13 bases lying between them. The CDR3 totals 12 residues. CDR3 protein: CASSQSPDGYTF. CDR3 sequence (DNA): TGTGCCAGCAGCCAATCACCAGACGGCTACACCTTC.

V gene TRBV6-5 combines with J gene TRBJ2-5; 8 bases are a match to TRBD2. The CDR3 covers 13 residues. From germline, CDR1 is MNHEY and CDR2 SVGAGI. V gave up 7 bases and J gave up 4 bases; unmatched junction bases: 5. CDR3 loop: CASKPGGRETQYF. The CDR3 DNA follows: TGTGCCAGCAAACCGGGGGGGAGAGAGACCCAGTACTTC.

This chain uses TRBV7-9 with TRBJ2-7; D gene uncertain. Trimming stripped 2 bases from V and 2 bases from J, with 10 bases between. CDR3 size: 14 residues. Per the germline V gene, CDR1 is SEHNR and CDR2 is FQNEAQ (reference sequence). The CDR3 bases are TGTGCCAGCAGCTTATATGGGTTCCCCTACGAGCAGTACTTC. This gives the protein CASSLYGFPYEQYF. The complete variable domain, with remaining parts taken from reference TRBV7-9 and TRBJ2-7, reads DTGVSQNPRHKITKRGQNVTFRCDPISEHNRLYWYRQTLGQGPEFLTYFQNEAQLEKSRLLSDRFSAERPKGSFSTLEIQRTEQGDSAMYLCASSLYGFPYEQYFGPGTRLTVT.

This clonotype was observed a few times. This rearrangement joins TRBV12-3 or TRBV12-4 to TRBJ2-3; TRBD2 agrees at 12 bases. Losses at the gene ends were 1 base for V and 4 bases for J; bases not matched to a gene: 3. The CDR3 sequence is 16 residues long. The CDR3 bases are TGTGCCAGCAGTTTAGGGACTAGCGGGGAGGCAGATACGCAGTATTTT. This gives the protein CASSLGTSGEADTQYF.

The rearrangement uses TRBV5-8 and TRBJ1-1, with 7 bases aligning to TRBD1. This CDR3 is built from 17 residues. Trimming removed 0 bases from V and 5 bases from J; junction bases left unmatched: 13. The germline gives CDR1 SGHTS, CDR2 YDEGEE. The CDR3 spells CASSLGGHRGRETEAFF. Written as DNA, the CDR3 is TGTGCCAGCAGCTTGGGTGGACACAGGGGAAGAGAGACTGAAGCTTTCTTT.

The V call is TRBV9, the J call TRBJ2-5, with 9 nucleotides matching TRBD2. This CDR3 has 15 residues. The V segment lost 4 bases and the J segment 4 bases; nucleotides outside the gene matches: 8. Germline V gene data show CDR1 as SGDLS and CDR2 as YYNGEE. CDR3 coding DNA: TGTGCCAGCAGCCCAAGCGGGGGGAAAGGAGAGACCCAGTACTTC. Translated: CASSPSGGKGETQYF.

This rearrangement joins TRBV6-1 to TRBJ2-3, with 9 bases aligning to TRBD2. The J segment lost 0 bases and the V segment lost 8 bases, leaving 12 bases of the junction unmatched. Per germline, CDR1 MNHNS and CDR2 SASEGT. This CDR3 spans 17 amino acids. The CDR3 region is CASFWRGGISSTDTQYF. The CDR3 nucleotides are TGTGCCAGCTTCTGGCGGGGGGGCATTTCGAGCACAGATACGCAGTATTTT.

The V and J genes are TRBV12-3 or TRBV12-4 and TRBJ2-1; 8 bases are shared with TRBD2. The trim removed 2 bases at V and 6 bases at J, leaving 3 bases unmatched. The CDR3 extends over 14 amino acids. This chain's CDR3 is CASSLLRGVNEQFF. The DNA of the CDR3 is TGTGCCAGCAGTTTACTGCGGGGGGTCAATGAGCAGTTCTTC.

The V gene is TRBV27, the J gene TRBJ2-5; a weak D match, TRBD2 (7 bases). The CDR3 is 15 amino acids. V was shortened by 5 bases and J by 6 bases, with 19 bases between the two germline ends. Germline assignment: CDR1 MNHEY and CDR2 SMNVEV (reference sequence). The CDR3: CASSPGGGVKKTQYF. CDR3 nucleotide sequence: TGTGCCAGCAGTCCTGGGGGGGGCGTGAAGAAGACCCAGTACTTC.

This clonotype came up many times. V is TRBV12-3 or TRBV12-4 and J is TRBJ2-3; D is perhaps TRBD1 (6 bases). The CDR3 length is 13 residues. V lost 6 bases to trimming and J lost 4 bases, with 11 bases between them. CDR3 coding DNA: TGTGCCAGCAGGCACAGGGCCCCAGATACGCAGTATTTT. Its translation is CASRHRAPDTQYF.

Only a few counts were recorded for this clonotype. The J gene is TRBJ1-1, the V gene TRBV11-3, with D perhaps matching TRBD1 (6 bases). This CDR3 region has 15 residues. V lost 2 bases and J 2 bases, leaving 12 bases between the germline ends. Germline assignment: CDR1 SGHNT and CDR2 YENEEA. The CDR3, as DNA: TGTGCCAGCAGCTTACGAGGGACACCAAACACTGAAGCTTTCTTT. This encodes CASSLRGTPNTEAFF.

This clonotype was counted ten times or more. Sequence at one end of the junction differs from germline and may be a read error. CDR3 in amino acids: CASSLSAGAVSF. The CDR3, as DNA: TGCGCCAGCAGTTTGTCGGCGGGGGCGGTCTCCTTC. This chain joins TRBV5-1 and TRBJ2-5; D perhaps matches TRBD2 (7 bases). Germline-derived CDR1 and CDR2 are SGHRS and YFSETQ. This CDR3 comprises 12 residues.

The chain carries TRBV29-1 and TRBJ2-3, with 8 positions matching TRBD2. The CDR3 is made up of 16 amino acids. The germline V gene encodes CDR1 SQVTM and CDR2 ANQGSEA. The V segment lost 7 bases and the J segment 4 bases; nucleotides outside the gene matches: 16. CDR3 bases: TGCAGCGCTTCCTTTTTAGCGGGGCGAGGGGCAGATACGCAGTATTTT. It yields the protein CSASFLAGRGADTQYF.

This clonotype was seen at least ten times. The V call is TRBV2, the J call TRBJ2-7; no firm D call. V was clipped by 2 bases and J by 3 bases, with 5 bases between them. The CDR3 totals 12 residues. The germline gives CDR1 SNHLY, CDR2 FYNNEI. The DNA of the CDR3 is TGTGCCAGCAGTGAACCCATCTACGAGCAGTACTTC. It specifies CASSEPIYEQYF.

This clonotype was detected ten times or more. The chain is built from TRBV28 and TRBJ2-1, with D possibly TRBD1 on 5 matching bases. The CDR3 is 13 residues long. Trimming cost V 6 bases and J 4 bases, with 10 bases left between them. Per germline, CDR1 MDHEN and CDR2 SYDVKM. The CDR3 region is CASSTDSYNEQFF. The CDR3 region has the DNA TGTGCCAGCAGCACCGACAGTTACAATGAGCAGTTCTTC.

The chain combines TRBV9 with TRBJ1-1; D remains ambiguous. V lost 0 bases, J lost 0 bases, and 9 bases lay in between. The length of the CDR3 is 15 residues. Germline loops: CDR1 SGDLS, CDR2 YYNGEE. The CDR3 is CASSVEGRMNTEAFF. The CDR3 DNA is TGTGCCAGCAGCGTAGAAGGGCGAATGAACACTGAAGCTTTCTTT.